A single sample gave rise to the 32 T cell receptor beta chains below, sequenced in a study of blood T cell repertoires in COVID-19. Repertoires were generated with immunoSEQ multiplex PCR, while TCRdb's copy carries only in-frame clones and drops some. The data show approximately 230,000 clones, with 70% to 85% seen just once and approximately 4% held by the top ten. Specimen: peripheral blood. The receptors stem from a woman aged 40 to 55 with active or convalescent COVID-19.

This sequence joins TRBV9 and TRBJ2-2; D is possibly TRBD2 (5 bases). Germline CDR1 is SGDLS and CDR2 is YYNGEE. The CDR3 length is 16 residues. Trimming shortened V by 0 bases and J by 4 bases, and 13 bases separated the two germline ends. Here the CDR3 DNA reads TGTGCCAGCAGCGTAGTCTCAGGAGGCACCACCGGGGAGCTGTTTTTT. Amino acids: CASSVVSGGTTGELFF.

CDR3 bases: TGTGCCAGCAGCCATTCCCGGGGTTCCGAGCAGTACTTC. This encodes CASSHSRGSEQYF. The genes are TRBV14 and TRBJ2-7; D is possibly TRBD2 (5 bases). Germline assignment: CDR1 SGHDN and CDR2 FVKESK. V shed 3 bases and J shed 6 bases, with 12 bases lying between them. CDR3 length: 13 residues.

The V call is TRBV4-1, the J call TRBJ2-1, with 10 bases matching TRBD1. Losses at the gene ends were 5 bases for V and 5 bases for J; bases not matched to a gene: 9. The V gene's germline CDR1 is MGHRA and CDR2 YSYEKL. The CDR3 is made up of 16 amino acids. DNA of the CDR3: TGCGCCAGCAGCACACCGGGACAGGGGCGAAACAATGAGCAGTTCTTC. Translated: CASSTPGQGRNNEQFF.

The gene calls are TRBV6-5 and TRBJ1-2, with D perhaps matching TRBD1 (6 bases). CDR1 and CDR2 from the germline V gene are MNHEY and SVGAGI. This CDR3 contains 13 residues. The V end lost 8 bases, the J end lost 6 bases, and 16 bases lay between the germline ends. CDR3 coding DNA: TGTGCCAGCTCGAGGGGGAGGGAGAATGGCTACACCTTC. As protein: CASSRGRENGYTF.

This rearrangement joins TRBV28 to TRBJ1-1; no reliable D call. V gave up 5 bases and J gave up 5 bases, with 12 bases separating them. CDR1 and CDR2 (germline): MDHEN, SYDVKM. The CDR3 loop spans 13 amino acids. The CDR3 nucleotides are TGTGCCAGCAGTAGACACCAGAATACTGAAGCTTTCTTT. Protein product: CASSRHQNTEAFF.

This sequence joins TRBV5-6 and TRBJ1-2; tentative D call: TRBD1 (5 bases). The CDR3 consists of 13 residues. V gave up 0 bases and J gave up 3 bases, with 6 bases separating them. In germline, CDR1 is SGHDT, CDR2 YYEEEE. The CDR3 reads CASSLGQHYGYTF. CDR3 nucleotide sequence: TGTGCCAGCAGCTTGGGACAGCACTATGGCTACACCTTC.

The chain combines TRBV7-2 with TRBJ2-3; the D gene is possibly TRBD2 (5 bases). Germline V CDR1 and CDR2: SGHTA, FQGNSA. V lost 3 bases to trimming and J lost 2 bases, with 12 bases between them. This CDR3 spans 15 amino acids. The CDR3 sequence is CASSFGFRDTDTQYF. Written as DNA, the CDR3 is TGTGCCAGCAGCTTCGGGTTTCGGGACACAGATACGCAGTATTTT.

V is TRBV13 and J is TRBJ1-2; D call uncertain. Per the germline V gene, CDR1 is PRHDT and CDR2 is FYEKMQ (reference sequence). The CDR3 extends over 14 amino acids. The V end was cut by 0 bases, the J end by 8 bases, with 13 bases between. The CDR3 DNA is TGTGCCAGCAGCTTAGGCCGGGGTTTAGAGGGCTACACCTTC. Translated: CASSLGRGLEGYTF.

In its sample, this clone was seen once. The rearrangement joins TRBV24-1 to TRBJ2-1; 16 bases are shared with TRBD2. Germline CDR1 reads KGHDR; CDR2 reads SFDVKD. This CDR3 has 17 amino acids. The V segment lost 5 bases and the J segment 7 bases; nucleotides outside the gene matches: 7. This chain's CDR3 is CATSAGTSGGARNEQFF. The CDR3 DNA is TGTGCCACCAGTGCCGGGACTAGCGGGGGGGCGAGGAATGAGCAGTTCTTC.

This clone was observed a few times. The chain has TRBV9 and TRBJ1-6; TRBD1 matches 9 bases. Germline trimming cut 4 bases from V and 9 bases from J; bases unmatched to any gene: 11. The CDR3 is 16 amino acids. Germline CDR1 reads SGDLS; CDR2 reads YYNGEE. DNA of the CDR3: TGTGCCAGCAGCCCGCACCCGGGGACAGGGCGTTCACCCCTCCACTTT. Translating gives CASSPHPGTGRSPLHF.

The chain carries TRBV24-1 and TRBJ2-5; 10 nucleotides align to TRBD2. The germline CDR1 and CDR2 sequences are KGHDR and SFDVKD. The V gene end was trimmed by 4 bases and the J gene end by 4 bases; junction bases not matched to a gene: 14. This CDR3 spans 18 amino acids. CDR3 in DNA: TGTGCCACCAGTGACCAAACTAAAAGCGGGGGGGCCCCAGAGACCCAGTACTTC. This sequence encodes CATSDQTKSGGAPETQYF.

This clone came up a few times. V is TRBV6-1 and J is TRBJ2-1; D uncertain. V lost 2 bases, J lost 3 bases, and 11 bases lay in between. CDR1 and CDR2 (germline): MNHNS, SASEGT. The CDR3 is 15 residues long. CDR3: CASSELPAVYNEQFF. The CDR3 region has the DNA TGTGCCAGCAGTGAATTGCCCGCGGTCTACAATGAGCAGTTCTTC.

Comments on this clone: Sequence at one end of the junction differs from germline and may be a read error. CDR3 in DNA: TGTGCCAGCAGCGCCGGACTAGCGGCCTACGATGAGCAGTTCTTC. Amino acid sequence: CASSAGLAAYDEQFF. The rearrangement links TRBV7-7 to TRBJ2-1; TRBD2 matches at 10 bases. The CDR3 extends over 15 amino acids. The germline V gene encodes CDR1 SSHAT and CDR2 FNYEAQ (reference sequence).

V is TRBV6-1 and J is TRBJ1-1; TRBD1 aligns across 8 bases. The V and J ends lost 6 bases and 4 bases, in that order; junction bases with no gene match: 10. The V gene's germline CDR1 is MNHNS and CDR2 SASEGT. The CDR3 has 15 amino acids. This CDR3 is CASRTGQGGSTEAFF. CDR3 in DNA: TGTGCCAGCAGAACTGGACAGGGAGGGTCCACTGAAGCTTTCTTT.

At least ten counts were recorded for this clone. One junction end disagrees with the germline gene, perhaps due to a read error. The chain uses TRBV7-7 and TRBJ2-1; 8 bases are shared with TRBD2. CDR3 length equals 15 residues. Germline V gene sequence: CDR1 SSHAT, CDR2 FNYEAQ (reference sequence). In nucleotides, the CDR3 is TGTGCTAGCAGCCCAGGGCGAGCGGGGGCCGGTGAGCAGTTCTTC. This translates into CASSPGRAGAGEQFF. The whole variable domain, filled in from reference TRBV7-7 and TRBJ2-1, reads GAGVSQSPRYKVTKRGQDVTLRCDPISSHATLYWYQQALGQGPEFLTYFNYEAQPDKSGLPSDRFSAERPEGSISTLTIQRTEQRDSAMYRCASSPGRAGAGEQFFGPGTRLTVL.

The V gene is TRBV2, the J gene TRBJ1-6; possibly TRBD1 for D (5 bases). This CDR3 comprises 14 residues. Germline-derived CDR1 and CDR2 are SNHLY and FYNNEI. Trimming took off 2 bases at V and 7 bases at J, with 9 bases between the two ends. CDR3 residues: CASSEIRVNSPLHF. DNA for the CDR3: TGTGCCAGCAGTGAAATCAGGGTGAATTCACCCCTCCACTTT.

V and J are TRBV4-1 and TRBJ1-6; maybe TRBD1 (6 bases). V shed 1 base and J shed 11 bases, with 12 bases lying between them. There are 14 residues in the CDR3. Germline lookup yields CDR1 MGHRA and CDR2 YSYEKL. The CDR3 sequence is CASSQAWTATPLHF. The CDR3 coding sequence is TGCGCCAGCAGCCAAGCGTGGACAGCTACACCCCTCCACTTT.

This sequence joins TRBV6-1 and TRBJ1-3; D possibly corresponds to TRBD1 (5 bases). The CDR3 extends over 16 amino acids. V was shortened by 2 bases and J by 5 bases, with 16 bases between the two germline ends. Germline assignment: CDR1 MNHNS and CDR2 SASEGT. The DNA for the CDR3 is TGTGCCAGCAGTGAACAAGGAGGGGCGGCTAGAAACACCATATATTTT. Its translation is CASSEQGGAARNTIYF.

This chain connects TRBV12-3 or TRBV12-4 to TRBJ2-2; D may be TRBD1 (6 bases). The CDR3 runs 13 residues. Trimming cost V 7 bases and J 6 bases, with 12 bases left between them. CDR3 amino acids: CASNHRDPGELFF. CDR3 bases: TGTGCCAGCAACCACAGGGATCCCGGGGAGCTGTTTTTT.

The chain is built from TRBV10-2 and TRBJ1-2; D unclear. There are 14 residues in the CDR3. Germline V gene lookup returns CDR1 WSHSY and CDR2 SAAADI. The V end lost 4 bases, the J end lost 4 bases, and 13 bases lay between the germline ends. The CDR3 region is CASSAGRAFYGYTF. In DNA form, the CDR3 reads TGCGCCAGCAGTGCGGGGAGAGCCTTCTATGGCTACACCTTC.

Only one count was recorded for this clone. This sequence joins TRBV7-3 and TRBJ1-2; 7 bases match TRBD1. The CDR3 is 13 residues long. CDR1 and CDR2 from the germline V gene are SGHTA and FQGTGA. The junction had 4 bases not matched to a gene; V was cut back by 5 bases and J by 4 bases. The CDR3 sequence: CASSLQGFYGYTF. The CDR3 nucleotides are TGTGCCAGCAGCCTACAGGGGTTCTATGGCTACACCTTC.

The chain combines TRBV11-2 with TRBJ2-7, with 7 bases that match TRBD1. This CDR3 spans 13 amino acids. Germline CDR1 and CDR2: SGHAT and FQNNGV. After removal of 6 bases from V and 6 bases from J, the junction contained 8 bases not matched to a gene. DNA for the CDR3: TGTGCCAGCAGGCATACAGGGGATCCCGAGCAGTACTTC. It encodes CASRHTGDPEQYF.

CDR3 loop: CATSRDPRAGEAFF. CDR3 in DNA: TGTGCCACCAGCAGAGATCCCAGGGCAGGTGAAGCTTTCTTT. The rearrangement links TRBV15 to TRBJ1-1, with a weak D call TRBD1 (5 bases). This CDR3 comprises 14 residues. CDR1 is LNHNV and CDR2 is YYDKDF in the germline V gene (reference sequence). Trimming stripped 0 bases from V and 7 bases from J, with 12 bases between.

A word on this clone: Additional DNA sequences in this sample encode the identical CDR3. The chain recombines TRBV28 with TRBJ1-6, with TRBD1 matching 7 bases. The V gene end was trimmed by 3 bases and the J gene end by 9 bases; junction bases not matched to a gene: 5. The germline V gene has CDR1 MDHEN and CDR2 SYDVKM. CDR3 length: 14 residues. CDR3 coding DNA: TGTGCCAGCAGTTTGAGAGGGGGCGGTTCACCCCTCCACTTT. Translating gives CASSLRGGGSPLHF. The whole variable domain, remainder taken from reference TRBV28 and TRBJ1-6, is DVKVTQSSRYLVKRTGEKVFLECVQDMDHENMFWYRQDPGLGLRLIYFSYDVKMKEKGDIPEGYSVSREKKERFSLILESASTNQTSMYLCASSLRGGGSPLHFGNGTRLTVT.

The chain couples TRBV12-3 or TRBV12-4 to TRBJ1-2; 7 nucleotides match TRBD1. J gave up 3 bases and V 3 bases, and 1 base lay outside the gene matches. This CDR3 has 13 residues. The CDR3 region is CASSLGTDYGYTF. CDR3 bases: TGTGCCAGCAGTTTGGGGACAGACTATGGCTACACCTTC.

This clone was seen more than once but under ten times. The chain carries TRBV19 and TRBJ2-2; 8 bases are a match to TRBD1. The CDR3 extends over 16 amino acids. Trimming cost V 4 bases and J 1 base; bases outside gene matches: 5. Per germline, CDR1 LNHDA and CDR2 SQIVND (reference sequence). The CDR3 DNA reads TGTGCCAGTAGTAGGGACAGGCTTGAGAACACCGGGGAGCTGTTTTTT. Encoded protein: CASSRDRLENTGELFF.

The rearrangement joins TRBV28 to TRBJ1-2, with D unclear. The ends were cut back, 6 bases at V and 5 bases at J, with 7 bases in the middle. The CDR3 covers 11 residues. In germline, CDR1 is MDHEN, CDR2 SYDVKM. The CDR3 nucleotides are TGTGCCAGCAGGGGCCAATATGGCTACACCTTC. Residues: CASRGQYGYTF.

This clone was observed a single time. The V gene is TRBV28, the J gene TRBJ2-1; D is perhaps TRBD2 (5 bases). Germline assignment: CDR1 MDHEN and CDR2 SYDVKM. The ends were cut back, 1 base at V and 0 bases at J, with 16 bases in the middle. The CDR3 is made up of 18 amino acids. The CDR3 protein is CASSLLGMDGSSYNEQFF. In nucleotides, the CDR3 is TGTGCCAGCAGTTTATTAGGGATGGATGGGAGCTCCTACAATGAGCAGTTCTTC.

The V gene is TRBV7-9, the J gene TRBJ1-5; 8 nucleotides match TRBD1. Germline CDR1 is SEHNR and CDR2 is FQNEAQ (reference sequence). The J segment lost 4 bases and the V segment lost 5 bases, leaving 10 bases of the junction unmatched. The CDR3 extends over 16 amino acids. The CDR3 DNA sequence: TGTGCCAGCAGCAACACCCAGGGGGCGGGGAATCAGCCCCAGCATTTT. Amino acid sequence: CASSNTQGAGNQPQHF.

This clone was seen a single time. This chain uses TRBV27 with TRBJ1-4; TRBD1 is a possible D gene (6 bases). CDR1 and CDR2 (germline): MNHEY, SMNVEV (reference sequence). V lost 4 bases and J lost 8, with 11 bases in between. The CDR3 sequence is 13 residues long. The CDR3 loop is CASSSPQGEKLFF. The CDR3 DNA sequence: TGTGCCAGCAGTTCCCCACAGGGAGAAAAACTGTTTTTT.

The chain is built from TRBV11-3 and TRBJ2-1; D unresolved. Germline CDR1 reads SGHNT; CDR2 reads YENEEA. V dropped 0 bases and J dropped 1 base, with 7 bases sitting between them. The CDR3 covers 15 residues. CDR3 in DNA: TGTGCCAGCAGCTTAGAAGGAGCGTCCTACAATGAGCAGTTCTTC. Translating gives CASSLEGASYNEQFF.

The V and J genes are TRBV19 and TRBJ1-2; 9 bases are shared with TRBD1. This CDR3 has 16 amino acids. Germline CDR1 and CDR2: LNHDA and SQIVND (reference sequence). J lost 4 bases, V lost 4 bases, and 10 bases had no gene match. The CDR3 DNA reads as TGTGCCAGTAGTACTGCCCACAGGGGGCTGAGCTATGGCTACACCTTC. Translated, it gives CASSTAHRGLSYGYTF.